This T cell receptor beta chain was recorded in a study of response to subunit inactivated influenza vaccine. The CDR3 contains 16 residues. The V gene's germline CDR1 is SGHRS and CDR2 YFSETQ. The J segment lost 5 bases and the V segment lost 4 bases, leaving 13 bases of the junction unmatched. TCRdb itself ran the RT-PCR reads through MiXCR, one entry per CDR3 protein. This table has about 570,000 distinct CDR3 sequences, approximately 11% appearing once. These data are also associated with another study on T cells expressing NK-cell markers. Turning to that study: For TCR beta, cDNA was produced by 5'RACE template switching with UMIs.

This sequence originates from a man aged 50-60 years who received an inactivated influenza vaccine. The sequenced sample was PBMCs from blood, obtained on the day of vaccination. This chain links TRBV5-1 with TRBJ2-5; 8 bases are a match to TRBD2. In DNA form, the CDR3 reads TGCGCCAGCAGCCCTGGTGGGGGACTAGAGGTGGAGACCCAGTACTTC. This sequence encodes CASSPGGGLEVETQYF.